These 27 T cell receptor beta chains were sequenced from one sample in a study of blood T cell repertoires in COVID-19. Data came from immunoSEQ multiplex PCR; TCRdb stores just in-frame clones and leaves some out. Among roughly 90,000 clones listed, nearly 90% were seen once. Specimen: peripheral blood. These TCRs come from a woman older than 75 with active COVID-19.

This chain uses TRBV24-1 with TRBJ2-2; 9 nucleotides align to TRBD2. CDR3 length equals 15 residues. V shed 4 bases, J shed 5 bases, and the junction held 4 bases outside the gene matches. Germline loops: CDR1 KGHDR, CDR2 SFDVKD. DNA for the CDR3: TGTGCCACCAGTGAAGGCGGGAGGGATACCGGGGAGCTGTTTTTT. This sequence encodes CATSEGGRDTGELFF.

This clone was recorded once. The rearrangement links TRBV11-2 to TRBJ2-3, with a possible D match to TRBD1 (6 bases). CDR3 length: 14 amino acids. Germline values: CDR1 SGHAT, CDR2 FQNNGV. V gave up 5 bases and J gave up 9 bases, with 18 bases separating them. CDR3 protein: CASSPQSSGATQYF. CDR3 in DNA: TGTGCCAGCAGCCCCCAATCCTCAGGGGCCACGCAGTATTTT.

The chain is built from TRBV7-2 and TRBJ2-1, with D perhaps TRBD2 (5 bases). Germline V gene lookup returns CDR1 SGHTA and CDR2 FQGNSA. The CDR3 is 13 residues long. Trimming took off 4 bases at V and 9 bases at J, with 13 bases between the two ends. CDR3 coding DNA: TGTGCCAGCAGCTGGACTGGGATGGGTGAGCAGTTCTTC. This encodes CASSWTGMGEQFF.

The rearrangement uses TRBV4-2 and TRBJ2-7, with TRBD2 identical over 8 bases. The CDR3 has 13 amino acids. Trimming removed 1 base from V and 6 bases from J; junction bases left unmatched: 2. Per germline, CDR1 LGHNA and CDR2 YNFKEQ. The CDR3 spells CASSQAREGEQYF. CDR3 coding DNA: TGTGCCAGCAGCCAAGCTCGGGAGGGCGAGCAGTACTTC.

The chain combines TRBV10-3 with TRBJ2-1, with 11 bases aligning to TRBD2. The CDR3 has 16 residues. CDR1 is ENHRY and CDR2 is SYGVKD in the germline V gene. Germline trimming cut 4 bases from V and 8 bases from J; bases unmatched to any gene: 10. The CDR3 DNA sequence: TGTGCCATCAGTGGTGAGGAGACTAGCGGGAACCATGAGCAGTTCTTC. This sequence encodes CAISGEETSGNHEQFF.

The chain joins TRBV12-3 or TRBV12-4 to TRBJ2-2, with 7 bases identical to TRBD1. The CDR3 has 13 amino acids. V was clipped by 8 bases and J by 4 bases; unmatched bases: 4. The CDR3 is CASHRGATGELFF. CDR3 bases: TGTGCCAGCCACAGGGGAGCCACCGGGGAGCTGTTTTTT.

The chain employs TRBV7-2 and TRBJ2-5, with TRBD2 matching 12 bases. The CDR3 has 16 amino acids. The V and J ends lost 5 bases and 1 base, in that order; junction bases with no gene match: 5. Germline V gene lookup returns CDR1 SGHTA and CDR2 FQGNSA. The chain's CDR3 is CASSLRLAGAQETQYF. The CDR3 bases are TGTGCCAGCAGCCTCCGACTAGCGGGGGCCCAAGAGACCCAGTACTTC.

The chain carries TRBV30 and TRBJ2-5, with D possibly TRBD2 on 5 matching bases. Germline assignment: CDR1 GTSNPN and CDR2 SVGIG (reference sequence). Between the trimmed V and J ends, which lost 0 bases and 0 bases, there was a span of 17 bases. This CDR3 region has 17 residues. The CDR3: CAWSVIKKRGYQETQYF. In nucleotides, the CDR3 is TGTGCCTGGAGTGTCATTAAAAAGAGAGGGTACCAAGAGACCCAGTACTTC.

This CDR3 is CASTGGTYQETQYF. CDR3 DNA sequence: TGTGCCAGCACAGGGGGCACGTACCAAGAGACCCAGTACTTC. The chain combines TRBV28 with TRBJ2-5; 8 nucleotides align to TRBD1. Trimming cost V 7 bases and J 0 bases; bases outside gene matches: 4. Germline V gene sequence: CDR1 MDHEN, CDR2 SYDVKM. This CDR3 is built from 14 residues.

The chain recombines TRBV11-2 with TRBJ2-5, with 9 bases lining up with TRBD2. Germline V gene sequence: CDR1 SGHAT, CDR2 FQNNGV. The trim removed 3 bases at V and 12 bases at J, leaving 14 bases unmatched. CDR3 length: 15 amino acids. The CDR3 is CASSFTSGSFGEEYF. The CDR3, as DNA: TGTGCCAGCAGCTTCACTAGCGGGTCATTCGGGGAAGAGTACTTC.

The V gene is TRBV10-3, the J gene TRBJ1-1; 10 nucleotides agree with TRBD1. The CDR3 is 17 amino acids. Germline CDR1 and CDR2: ENHRY and SYGVKD. V shed 6 bases, J shed 0 bases, and the junction held 10 bases outside the gene matches. CDR3 DNA: TGTGCCATCAGAGCCGGGACAGGGGCGATCATGAACACTGAAGCTTTCTTT. Translated, it gives CAIRAGTGAIMNTEAFF.

V usage is TRBV6-2 or TRBV6-3 and J usage is TRBJ2-5; D not resolved. This CDR3 has 13 amino acids. V was clipped by 5 bases and J by 2 bases, with 9 bases between them. CDR1 and CDR2 from the germline V gene are MNHEY and SVGEGT. CDR3 nucleotides: TGTGCCAGCAGTAACCAGGCTCAAGAGACCCAGTACTTC. Residues: CASSNQAQETQYF.

This clone was seen a single time. The CDR3 spells CASSMEQGKQYF. The DNA of the CDR3 is TGTGCCAGTAGTATGGAACAGGGAAAGCAGTACTTC. V gene TRBV19 combines with J gene TRBJ2-7, with a tentative D call TRBD1 (6 bases). The CDR3 has 12 residues. Between the trimmed V and J ends, which lost 3 bases and 8 bases, there was a span of 11 bases. Germline V gene data show CDR1 as LNHDA and CDR2 as SQIVND (reference sequence). The full variable domain, rest sourced from reference TRBV19 and TRBJ2-7, is DGGITQSPKYLFRKEGQNVTLSCEQNLNHDAMYWYRQDPGQGLRLIYYSQIVNDFQKGDIAEGYSVSREKKESFPLTVTSAQKNPTAFYLCASSMEQGKQYFGPGTRLTVT.

The chain joins TRBV10-3 to TRBJ1-1, with a weak D call TRBD1 (5 bases). The germline V gene has CDR1 ENHRY and CDR2 SYGVKD. There are 14 residues in the CDR3. The V gene lost 6 bases and the J gene lost 1 base, with 12 bases spanning the gap. This chain's CDR3 is CAIRVTVSNTEAFF. CDR3 nucleotides: TGTGCCATCAGGGTGACAGTCTCGAACACTGAAGCTTTCTTT.

V usage is TRBV5-4 and J usage is TRBJ2-7; TRBD2 agrees at 15 bases. The CDR3 has 16 amino acids. Per germline, CDR1 SGHNT and CDR2 YYREEE (reference sequence). V lost 4 bases and J lost 2; bases outside the gene matches: 4. As DNA, the CDR3 is TGTGCCAGCAGCAACCGGACTAGCGGGAGGGCCTACGAGCAGTACTTC. Residues: CASSNRTSGRAYEQYF.

This chain links TRBV28 with TRBJ2-5; D perhaps matches TRBD1 (5 bases). The CDR3 has 17 amino acids. Germline assignment: CDR1 MDHEN and CDR2 SYDVKM. Trimming pared 6 bases from V and 2 bases from J, leaving 22 bases between. The CDR3 is CASSSLRRQISQETQYF. CDR3 DNA: TGTGCCAGCAGCTCGCTCCGAAGACAGATCAGTCAAGAGACCCAGTACTTC.

The chain couples TRBV19 to TRBJ2-3; 10 bases line up with TRBD1. CDR3 length: 16 amino acids. V lost 3 bases to trimming and J lost 3 bases; unmatched junction nucleotides: 6. Looked up from germline, CDR1 is LNHDA and CDR2 is SQIVND (reference sequence). This CDR3 is CASSMTGGSGTDTQYF. The CDR3 coding sequence is TGTGCCAGTAGTATGACAGGGGGCTCGGGGACAGATACGCAGTATTTT. Supplemented by reference TRBV19 and TRBJ2-3, the full variable domain reads DGGITQSPKYLFRKEGQNVTLSCEQNLNHDAMYWYRQDPGQGLRLIYYSQIVNDFQKGDIAEGYSVSREKKESFPLTVTSAQKNPTAFYLCASSMTGGSGTDTQYFGPGTRLTVL.

V is TRBV3-1 (or the pseudogene TRBV3-2) and J is TRBJ2-7; D is possibly TRBD1 (6 bases). This CDR3 is 15 amino acids long. The V gene lost 8 bases and the J gene lost 1 base, with 18 bases spanning the gap. CDR1 and CDR2 (germline): LGHDT, YNNKEL (reference sequence). The CDR3 nucleotides read TGTGCCAGCGCTAAATTTCAGGGGCCATCCTACGAGCAGTACTTC. Its protein product is CASAKFQGPSYEQYF.

V usage is TRBV15 and J usage is TRBJ2-7; 8 bases line up with TRBD2. CDR3 length equals 13 residues. V shed 8 bases, J shed 5 bases, and the junction held 8 bases outside the gene matches. CDR1 is LNHNV, CDR2 YYDKDF, per germline (reference sequence). The CDR3 sequence: CATDSGMGDEQYF. CDR3 nucleotide sequence: TGTGCCACCGATAGCGGGATGGGTGACGAGCAGTACTTC.

This chain joins TRBV6-6 and TRBJ2-7, with TRBD2 identical over 9 bases. With V trimmed by 5 bases and J by 0 bases, 2 bases remained unmatched. This CDR3 contains 14 residues. CDR1 is MNHNY and CDR2 is SVGAGI in the germline V gene (reference sequence). CDR3 sequence reads: CASSEGLASYEQYF. The CDR3 coding sequence is TGTGCCAGCAGTGAGGGACTAGCCTCCTACGAGCAGTACTTC.

This chain connects TRBV19 to TRBJ2-2; maybe TRBD2 (5 bases). This CDR3 region has 14 residues. Germline values: CDR1 LNHDA, CDR2 SQIVND (reference sequence). The V and J ends lost 5 bases and 5 bases respectively, with 12 bases between them. This CDR3 is CASSSTGETGELFF. Written as DNA, the CDR3 is TGTGCCAGTAGTTCCACCGGGGAAACCGGGGAGCTGTTTTTT.

The chain couples TRBV2 to TRBJ1-6; D not resolved. The CDR3 totals 15 residues. Germline lookup yields CDR1 SNHLY and CDR2 FYNNEI. Trimming shortened V by 4 bases and J by 2 bases, and 9 bases separated the two germline ends. In nucleotides, the CDR3 is TGTGCCAGCAGTGTTGAACAACCCTATAATTCACCCCTCCACTTT. Residues: CASSVEQPYNSPLHF.

V and J are TRBV7-2 and TRBJ2-7; 8 bases are shared with TRBD2. Germline values: CDR1 SGHTA, CDR2 FQGNSA. This CDR3 is built from 15 residues. V gave up 4 bases and J gave up 5 bases; unmatched junction bases: 10. As DNA, the CDR3 is TGTGCCAGCAGCTCGCGGGGGGACTACCTAAACGAGCAGTACTTC. This gives the protein CASSSRGDYLNEQYF.

This chain connects TRBV5-4 to TRBJ2-7; a possible D gene is TRBD1 (5 bases). Germline loops: CDR1 SGHNT, CDR2 YYREEE (reference sequence). V lost 4 bases and J 0 bases, leaving 11 bases between the germline ends. This CDR3 has 14 amino acids. The CDR3: CASSLGAYSYEQYF. CDR3 sequence (DNA): TGTGCCAGCAGCCTTGGGGCGTACTCCTACGAGCAGTACTTC.

The chain combines TRBV2 with TRBJ1-2; TRBD1 agrees at 7 bases. Trimming removed 9 bases from V and 4 bases from J; junction bases left unmatched: 8. The CDR3 has 13 residues. Germline loops: CDR1 SNHLY, CDR2 FYNNEI. CDR3 sequence (DNA): TGTGCCAGGTCGACAGGGCCACTCTATGGCTACACCTTC. Translating gives CARSTGPLYGYTF.

The chain carries TRBV7-2 and TRBJ1-2; a weak D match, TRBD1 (6 bases). The V end was cut by 4 bases, the J end by 1 base, with 10 bases between. The germline V gene encodes CDR1 SGHTA and CDR2 FQGNSA. The CDR3 runs 14 residues. The CDR3: CASSSDRHNYGYTF. Written as DNA, the CDR3 is TGTGCCAGCAGCTCGGACAGACATAACTATGGCTACACCTTC.

This clone was seen only once. The chain uses TRBV28 and TRBJ2-6, with D maybe TRBD2 (5 bases). The CDR3 has 18 amino acids. Germline-derived CDR1 and CDR2 are MDHEN and SYDVKM. The V and J ends lost 3 bases and 0 bases respectively, with 15 bases between them. The CDR3, as DNA: TGTGCCAGCAGTTTTAATCCGGGAAAAGTCTCTGGGGCCAACGTCCTGACTTTC. Translation gives CASSFNPGKVSGANVLTF.